This passage covers 8 T cell receptor beta chains from one sample sequenced in a study of Graves' ophthalmopathy and Graves' hyperthyroidism. The study amplified TCR beta CDR3 regions using RNA transcripts. RT-PCR was first run with HTBI primers, then multiplex PCR in a second round. TCRdb redid the calling of the multiplex PCR reads with MiXCR, one entry per CDR3 protein. The data show a few hundred thousand distinct CDR3 sequences, about 17% seen once. The source material was peripheral blood. These receptors all come from an adult woman with stable Graves' hyperthyroidism.

The rearrangement links TRBV18 to TRBJ2-6, with D unresolved. From germline, CDR1 is KGHSH and CDR2 LQKENI. CDR3 length equals 17 residues. V shed 5 bases and J shed 1 base, with 15 bases lying between them. CDR3 region: CASSFIQTASGANVLTF. CDR3 nucleotides: TGTGCCAGCTCATTTATTCAGACGGCGTCTGGGGCCAACGTCCTGACTTTC. The full variable domain, its missing parts supplied by reference TRBV18 and TRBJ2-6, is NAGVMQNPRHLVRRRGQEARLRCSPMKGHSHVYWYRQLPEEGLKFMVYLQKENIIDESGMPKERFSAEFPKEGPSILRIQQVVRGDSAAYFCASSFIQTASGANVLTFGAGSRLTVL.

This clonotype was seen repeatedly, ten times or more. The chain links TRBV20-1 to TRBJ1-5; D is possibly TRBD1 (6 bases). The CDR3 is made up of 17 amino acids. Germline loops: CDR1 DFQATT, CDR2 SNEGSKA (reference sequence). Trimming removed 6 bases at V and 0 bases at J, with 21 bases between. The CDR3 DNA follows: TGCAGTGCCAACCGTGGAGGGGGGTTTTATAGCAATCAGCCCCAGCATTTT. Amino acids: CSANRGGGFYSNQPQHF.

With regard to this clonotype: A read error is possible here, since a much larger clone lies one base away. The final CDR3 position lacks the conserved phenylalanine or tryptophan, pointing to a likely read error. The gene calls are TRBV12-3 or TRBV12-4 and TRBJ2-7, with 9 bases that match TRBD2. V gave up 7 bases and J gave up 6 bases; unmatched junction bases: 16. The CDR3 is made up of 16 amino acids. CDR3 in DNA: TGTGCCAGCACCATTACTAGTAGCGGGAGTGGTTCCGAGCAGTACTTG. Residues: CASTITSSGSGSEQYL.

This clonotype has at least ten counts. The J gene is TRBJ1-2, the V gene TRBV28, with 8 bases identical to TRBD1. After removal of 7 bases from V and 5 bases from J, the junction contained 9 bases not matched to a gene. Germline CDR1 and CDR2: MDHEN and SYDVKM. The CDR3 is made up of 14 amino acids. CDR3 in amino acids: CASTRINRGYGYTF. DNA for the CDR3: TGTGCCAGCACCCGAATCAACAGGGGGTATGGCTACACCTTC.

In its sample, this clonotype was seen many times. CDR3 nucleotide sequence: TGTGCCAGCACTAGGACATACGACTACGAGCAGTACTTC. It is translated as CASTRTYDYEQYF. The chain joins TRBV2 to TRBJ2-7; the D gene is possibly TRBD1 (5 bases). This CDR3 has 13 residues. Per the germline V gene, CDR1 is SNHLY and CDR2 is FYNNEI. Trimming cost V 7 bases and J 3 bases, with 13 bases left between them.

This clonotype was counted ten times or more. This chain uses TRBV10-1 with TRBJ2-5; 13 bases are shared with TRBD2. The CDR3 is made up of 20 amino acids. Germline CDR1 WNHNN, CDR2 SYGVQD (reference sequence). Trimming took 1 base from V and 5 from J; bases not matched to a gene: 16. In DNA, the CDR3 is TGCGCCAGCAGTGAGTTCGGGACTAGCGGGAAACATGGTCCAAACGAGACCCAGTACTTC. Translating it yields CASSEFGTSGKHGPNETQYF.

This clonotype has a count of ten or more. The J gene is TRBJ1-1, the V gene TRBV6-1; D gene ambiguous. Trimming removed 7 bases at V and 1 base at J, with 4 bases between. The CDR3 has 11 residues. Germline V lookup: CDR1 MNHNS, CDR2 SASEGT. CDR3 sequence reads: CASTENTEAFF. The DNA of the CDR3 is TGTGCCAGCACGGAGAACACTGAAGCTTTCTTT.

This clonotype was observed a single time. This may be a read error: a much more frequent sequence differs by one nucleotide. The genes are TRBV7-9 and TRBJ2-7; D unresolved. The CDR3 length is 15 residues. Germline lookup yields CDR1 SEHNR and CDR2 FQNEAQ (reference sequence). CDR3 loop: CPSSEGILSSYEQYF. As DNA, the CDR3 is TGTCCCAGCAGCGAAGGTATATTAAGCTCCTACGAGCAGTACTTC.